Sequencing of this TCR beta chain was carried out in a study of cytomegalovirus exposure and HLA in healthy donors. 60 Vbeta and 13 Jbeta primers were used in PCR. Generated by immunoSEQ multiplex PCR, the TCRdb table keeps only in-frame clones and is missing some. The sample lists 95,000 to 150,000 clones; under 90% were seen once. CDR3 length: 13 amino acids. Trimming cost V 6 bases and J 4 bases, with 11 bases left between them. Germline CDR1 and CDR2: WNHNN and SYGVQD (reference sequence). Study outcomes and limitations: Immune exposure information available was restricted to CMV serostatus. Presence/absence analyses assumed roughly uniform sequencing depth across donors, which may not hold.

About this clone itself: Its specificity is unknown.

The sequenced material came from PBMCs. This TCR was sampled from a woman in her thirties or forties in good health and CMV-seropositive. The rearrangement joins TRBV10-1 to TRBJ2-3; weak D call: TRBD1 (6 bases). CDR3 in DNA: TGCGCCAGCAGGGAAACAGGGTCAGATACGCAGTATTTT. Amino acids: CASRETGSDTQYF.